What follows is one T cell receptor beta chain and its context. Its antigen is as yet unknown. These data come from a study of regulatory T cells in long-lasting Graves disease. Study-level findings and limits: Newly diagnosed patients shared more than 750 public clonotypes; persistent patients shared some 2,600.

The sample's time point: persistent/refractory GD, antithyroid drugs over 5 years with positive TRAb. Construction of the TCR library relied on RNA isolated from PBMCs. With iRepertoire HTBI primers and Arm-PCR of CDR3 regions, TCR beta libraries were built. TCRdb reprocessed the multiplex PCR reads via MiXCR and lists one record per CDR3 protein. This table holds around 430,000 distinct CDR3 sequences, around a fifth found once. CDR3 size: 15 residues. Germline-derived CDR1 and CDR2 are SGHTA and FQGTGA. Trimming stripped 1 base from V and 0 bases from J, with 8 bases between. Sequenced material: peripheral blood mononuclear cells (PBMCs), taken when the disease was refractory, from a patient treated with antithyroid drugs. The origin of this receptor is a female donor with Graves disease. The V gene is TRBV7-3, the J gene TRBJ2-3; D is unclear. CDR3 sequence (DNA): TGTGCCAGCAGCTTAAATCCGGGTAGCACAGATACGCAGTATTTT. Translating it yields CASSLNPGSTDTQYF.